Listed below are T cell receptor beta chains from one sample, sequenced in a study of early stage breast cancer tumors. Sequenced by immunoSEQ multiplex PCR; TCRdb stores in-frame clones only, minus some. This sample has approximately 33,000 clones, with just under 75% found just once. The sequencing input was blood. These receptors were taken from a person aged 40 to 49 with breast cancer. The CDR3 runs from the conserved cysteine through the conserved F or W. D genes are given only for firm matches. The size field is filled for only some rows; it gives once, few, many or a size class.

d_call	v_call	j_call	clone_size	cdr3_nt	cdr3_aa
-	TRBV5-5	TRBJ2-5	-	TGTGCCAGCAGCGTCGGGGCAGGGGCGGAGACCCAGTACTTC	CASSVGAGAETQYF
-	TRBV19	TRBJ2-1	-	TGTGCCAGTAGTAGATACGACTACAATGAGCAGTTCTTC	CASSRYDYNEQFF
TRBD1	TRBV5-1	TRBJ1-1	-	TGCGCCAGCAGCCCCCGGACAGGGTCGAACACTGAAGCTTTCTTT	CASSPRTGSNTEAFF
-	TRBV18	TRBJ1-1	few	TGTGCCAGCTCACCGGGAGTGAACACTGAAGCTTTCTTT	CASSPGVNTEAFF
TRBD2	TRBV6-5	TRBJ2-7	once	TGTGCCAGCAGGGGACTAGCGAACTACGAGCAGTACTTC	CASRGLANYEQYF
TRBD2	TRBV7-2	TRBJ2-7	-	TGTGCCAGCAGCCAGGACCCTAGCGGGAGTCCCGAGCAGTACTTC	CASSQDPSGSPEQYF
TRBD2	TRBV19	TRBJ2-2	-	TGTGCCAGTAGTATCCGGGCGGGAGGAACCGGGGAGCTGTTTTTT	CASSIRAGGTGELFF
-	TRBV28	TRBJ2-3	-	TGTGCCAGCAGTCTCCTCTCCGGGACCATAGGCGACACAGATACGCAGTATTTT	CASSLLSGTIGDTDTQYF
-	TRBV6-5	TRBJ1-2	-	TGTGCCACCCATCGGGGGCGTTATGGCTACACCTTC	CATHRGRYGYTF
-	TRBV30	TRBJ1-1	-	TGTGCCTGGAGGGGGGACGGTACCAACACTGAAGCTTTCTTT	CAWRGDGTNTEAFF
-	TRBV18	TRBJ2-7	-	TGTGCCAGCTCAGGAGCTAGCTACGAGCAGTACTTC	CASSGASYEQYF
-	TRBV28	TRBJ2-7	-	TGTGCCAGCAGAAGCATCGGGGGCAACTACGAGCAGTACTTC	CASRSIGGNYEQYF
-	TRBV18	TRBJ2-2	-	TGTGCCAGCTCACCCTCATATCAGGCCATTGAGCTGTTTTTT	CASSPSYQAIELFF
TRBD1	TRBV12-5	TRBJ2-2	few	TGTGCTAGTGGTTTGGACAACAGGGGAGACGGGGAGCTGTTTTTT	CASGLDNRGDGELFF
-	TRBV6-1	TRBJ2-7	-	TGTGCCCTCCTCGTGGGGACAATAGGGGAGCAGTACTTC	CALLVGTIGEQYF
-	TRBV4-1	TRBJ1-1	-	TGCGCCAGCAGCCTCGGGGGGGCCCGCACTGAAGCTTTCTTT	CASSLGGARTEAFF
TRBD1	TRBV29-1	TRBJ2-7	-	TGCAGCGGGACAGGGGTCGACTACGAGCAGTACTTC	CSGTGVDYEQYF
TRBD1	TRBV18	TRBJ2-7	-	TGTGCCAGCTCCCTAGCGACAGGGGGCTGGGGCGAGCAGTACTTC	CASSLATGGWGEQYF
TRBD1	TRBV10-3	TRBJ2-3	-	TGTGCCATCAGTCCCGGGACAGGGGATCGAAGCACAGATACGCAGTATTTT	CAISPGTGDRSTDTQYF
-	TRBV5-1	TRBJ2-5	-	TGCGCCAGCAGCTTGGGGGACTTTCAAGAGACCCAGTACTTC	CASSLGDFQETQYF
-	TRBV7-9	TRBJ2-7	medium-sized	TGTGCCAGCAGCCAGGGACCGGGTAGAGCCTACGAGCAGTACTTC	CASSQGPGRAYEQYF
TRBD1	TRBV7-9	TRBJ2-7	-	TGTGCCAGCAGCTCCACCACGGACAGGGATGAGGGGGAGCAGTACTTC	CASSSTTDRDEGEQYF
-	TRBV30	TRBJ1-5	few	TGTGCCTGGAGTAGGGACAGCAATCAGCCCCAGCATTTT	CAWSRDSNQPQHF
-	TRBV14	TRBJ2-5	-	TGTGCCAGCAGCCAAGTTATGGAGACCCAGTACTTC	CASSQVMETQYF
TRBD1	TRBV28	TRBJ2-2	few	TGTGCCAGCACCGCCTCCCGGGGACAGGGGAACACCGGGGAGCTGTTTTTT	CASTASRGQGNTGELFF
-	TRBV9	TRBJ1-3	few	TGTGCCAGCAGCGTCGGGCAGACTGGAAACACCATATATTTT	CASSVGQTGNTIYF
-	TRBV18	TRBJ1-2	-	TGTGCCAGCTCACCGACAGGCCGATATGGCTACACCTTC	CASSPTGRYGYTF
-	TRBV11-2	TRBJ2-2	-	TGTGCCAGCAGACCCTACTCGGGTCACCGGGAGCTGTTTTTT	CASRPYSGHRELFF
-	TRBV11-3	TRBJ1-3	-	TGTGCCAGCAGCTTAGGGACGGGGACCTCTGGAAACACCATATATTTT	CASSLGTGTSGNTIYF
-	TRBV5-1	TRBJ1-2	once	TGCGCCAGCAGACGTCAGTCCTATGGCTACACCTTC	CASRRQSYGYTF
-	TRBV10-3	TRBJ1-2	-	TGTGCCATCAGTGAGAGTATGGAGGGGGGCAAGGATGGCTACACCTTC	CAISESMEGGKDGYTF
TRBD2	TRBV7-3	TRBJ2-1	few	TGTGCCAGCAGCCCGGCGGGGGGCTCCTACAATGAGCAGTTCTTC	CASSPAGGSYNEQFF
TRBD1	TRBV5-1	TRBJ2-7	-	TGCGCCAGCAGCTTGGAATCGGGACAGGGAGACGAGCAGTACTTC	CASSLESGQGDEQYF
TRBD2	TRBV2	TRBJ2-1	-	TGTGCCAGCAGGATAGGGACTAGCGGGTCCAATGAGCAGTTCTTC	CASRIGTSGSNEQFF
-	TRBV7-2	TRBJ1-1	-	TGTGCCAGCAGCTTGATACAGTTGATGGCTTTCTTT	CASSLIQLMAFF
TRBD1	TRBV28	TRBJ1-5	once	TGTGCCAGCAGGCCGACAGGGACCCATCAGCCCCAGCATTTT	CASRPTGTHQPQHF
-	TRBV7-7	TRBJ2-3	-	TGTGCCAGCAGCCCCCTCGGGACCGAGCAAGATACGCAGTATTTT	CASSPLGTEQDTQYF
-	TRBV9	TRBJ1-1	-	TGTGCCAGCAGCGTGGAAGGGAACCTGGGTGGCACTGAAGCTTTCTTT	CASSVEGNLGGTEAFF
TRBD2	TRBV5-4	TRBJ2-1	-	TGTGCCAGCAGCTTTTTACTAGCGGAATACAATGAGCAGTTCTTC	CASSFLLAEYNEQFF
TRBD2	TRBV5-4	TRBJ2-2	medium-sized	TGTGCCAGCAGGTTTGCGGCGGGAGAGGCAACCGGGGAGCTGTTTTTT	CASRFAAGEATGELFF
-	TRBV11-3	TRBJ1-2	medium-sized	TGTGCCAGCAGCTTAGAGGGCAGGGAGGGAAACTATGGCTACACCTTC	CASSLEGREGNYGYTF
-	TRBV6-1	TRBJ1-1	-	TGTGCCAGCAACCCCCAAACAGGGATTGAAGCTTTCTTT	CASNPQTGIEAFF
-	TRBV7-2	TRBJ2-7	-	TGTGCCAGCAGCTTAGGACCGGGGGGCGGCGAGCAGTACTTC	CASSLGPGGGEQYF
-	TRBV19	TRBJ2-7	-	TGTGCCAGTAGTAGACTCCGGAACTACGAGCAGTACTTC	CASSRLRNYEQYF
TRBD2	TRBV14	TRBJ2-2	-	TGTGCCAGCAGCTATATGCCGGGACTACATCCGAACACCGGGGAGCTGTTTTTT	CASSYMPGLHPNTGELFF
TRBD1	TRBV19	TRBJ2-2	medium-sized	TGTGCCAGTAGTATACAGGGGGCGAACACCGGGGAGCTGTTTTTT	CASSIQGANTGELFF
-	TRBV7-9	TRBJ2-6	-	TGTGCCAGCAGCTTAGCGACGGGGAGGGCCAACGTCCTGACTTTC	CASSLATGRANVLTF
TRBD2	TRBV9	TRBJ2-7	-	TGTGCCAGCAGCGAAAAAGGACTAGCGGGAGGGACATCCTACGAGCAGTACTTC	CASSEKGLAGGTSYEQYF
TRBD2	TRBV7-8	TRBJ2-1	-	TGTGCCAGCAGCTTGGGACTAGCGGGAGGACATGAGCAGTTCTTC	CASSLGLAGGHEQFF
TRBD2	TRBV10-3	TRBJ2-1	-	TGTGCCATCAGTGATCCGGGACTAGCGGGAGGGCCCTCGTCCTACAATGAGCAGTTCTTC	CAISDPGLAGGPSSYNEQFF
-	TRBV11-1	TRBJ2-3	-	TGTGCCAGCAGCCCGGCGGAGGGACAGCTTTACACAGATACGCAGTATTTT	CASSPAEGQLYTDTQYF
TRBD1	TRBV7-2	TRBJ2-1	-	TGTGCCAGCAGCTTTCGACAGGGGGATGAGCAGTTCTTC	CASSFRQGDEQFF
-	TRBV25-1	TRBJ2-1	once	TGTGCCAGCAGTGTGTGGGGGGGCAACTCCTACAATGAGCAGTTCTTC	CASSVWGGNSYNEQFF
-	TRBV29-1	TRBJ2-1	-	TGCAGCGTTGTTTTTGCGGAAACATGGGGGATATACAATGAGCAGTTCTTC	CSVVFAETWGIYNEQFF
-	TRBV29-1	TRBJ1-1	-	TGCAGCGTAGAGGGACGGATGGAAGCTTTCTTT	CSVEGRMEAFF